The source of this T cell receptor beta chain is a study of cytomegalovirus exposure and HLA in healthy donors. Looking at the study overall: Prior work identified around 120 million unique TCR beta sequences in some 200 million T cells.

On this clone: Antigen: not known.

Healthy bone marrow donors made up the donors. Study-level findings and limits: Associated with cytomegalovirus, according to the listing, were 150 to 200 TCR beta chains.

Vbeta (60) and Jbeta (13) primers were used in the PCR. Profiled with immunoSEQ multiplex PCR; TCRdb holds only in-frame clones, not every one. The table records approximately 73,000 clones, about two thirds of them present only once. This clonotype was sampled from a man younger than 45 in good health and CMV-seropositive. Sequenced material: PBMCs.

In nucleotides, the CDR3 is TGCAGCGTTGTTTCCGTGAACACCGGGGAGCTGTTTTTT. Translating it yields CSVVSVNTGELFF. The V gene is TRBV29-1, the J gene TRBJ2-2; D remains ambiguous. The CDR3 loop spans 13 amino acids. The V gene's germline CDR1 is SQVTM and CDR2 ANQGSEA. Trimming stripped 4 bases from V and 1 base from J, with 7 bases between.